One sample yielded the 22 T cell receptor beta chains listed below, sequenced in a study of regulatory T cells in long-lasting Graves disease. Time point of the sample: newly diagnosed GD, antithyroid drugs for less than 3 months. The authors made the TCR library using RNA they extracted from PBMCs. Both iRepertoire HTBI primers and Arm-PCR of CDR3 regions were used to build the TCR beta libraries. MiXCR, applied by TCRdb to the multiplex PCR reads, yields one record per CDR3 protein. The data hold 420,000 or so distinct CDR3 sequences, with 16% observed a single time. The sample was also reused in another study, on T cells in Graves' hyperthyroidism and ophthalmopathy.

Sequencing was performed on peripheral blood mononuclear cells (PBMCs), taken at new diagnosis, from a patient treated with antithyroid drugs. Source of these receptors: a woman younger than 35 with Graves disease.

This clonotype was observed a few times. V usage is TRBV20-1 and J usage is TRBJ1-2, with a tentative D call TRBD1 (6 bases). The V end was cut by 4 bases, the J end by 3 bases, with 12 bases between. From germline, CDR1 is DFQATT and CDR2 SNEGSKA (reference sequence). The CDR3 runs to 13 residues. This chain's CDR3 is CSATSTGYYGYTF. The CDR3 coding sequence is TGCAGTGCTACAAGCACAGGGTACTATGGCTACACCTTC.

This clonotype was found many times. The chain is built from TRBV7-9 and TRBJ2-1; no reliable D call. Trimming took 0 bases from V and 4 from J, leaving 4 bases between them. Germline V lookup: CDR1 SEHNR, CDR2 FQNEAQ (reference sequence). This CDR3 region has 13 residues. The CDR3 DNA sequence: TGTGCCAGCAGCTTAGCCCAATACAATGAGCAGTTCTTC. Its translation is CASSLAQYNEQFF.

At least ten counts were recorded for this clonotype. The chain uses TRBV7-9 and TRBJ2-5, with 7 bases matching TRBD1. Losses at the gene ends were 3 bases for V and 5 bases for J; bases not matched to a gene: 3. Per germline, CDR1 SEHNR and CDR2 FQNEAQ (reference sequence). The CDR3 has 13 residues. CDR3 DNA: TGTGCCAGCAGCTTGGAGACAGGGGAGACCCAGTACTTC. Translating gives CASSLETGETQYF.

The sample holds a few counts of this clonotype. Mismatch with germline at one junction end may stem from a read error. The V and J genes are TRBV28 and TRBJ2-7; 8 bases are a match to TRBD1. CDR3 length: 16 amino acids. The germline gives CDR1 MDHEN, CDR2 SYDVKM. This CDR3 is CASGLCQDRAYCEQYF. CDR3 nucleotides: TGTGCCAGCGGTTTATGCCAGGACAGGGCCTATTGCGAGCAGTACTTC.

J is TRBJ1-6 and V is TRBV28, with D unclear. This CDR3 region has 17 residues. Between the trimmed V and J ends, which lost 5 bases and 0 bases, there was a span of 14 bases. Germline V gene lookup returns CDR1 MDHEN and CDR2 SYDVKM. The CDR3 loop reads CASSVPGQSSYNSPLHF. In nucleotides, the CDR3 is TGTGCCAGCAGTGTACCTGGGCAGAGCTCCTATAATTCACCCCTCCACTTT.

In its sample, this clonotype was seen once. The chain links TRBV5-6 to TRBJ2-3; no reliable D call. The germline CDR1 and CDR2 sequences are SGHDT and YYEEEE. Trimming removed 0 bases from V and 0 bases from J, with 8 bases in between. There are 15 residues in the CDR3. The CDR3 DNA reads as TGTGCCAGCAGCTTGGCACCCGCTAGCACAGATACGCAGTATTTT. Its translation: CASSLAPASTDTQYF. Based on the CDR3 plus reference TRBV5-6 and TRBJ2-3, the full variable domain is DAGVTQSPTHLIKTRGQQVTLRCSPKSGHDTVSWYQQALGQGPQFIFQYYEEEERQRGNFPDRFSGHQFPNYSSELNVNALLLGDSALYLCASSLAPASTDTQYFGPGTRLTVL.

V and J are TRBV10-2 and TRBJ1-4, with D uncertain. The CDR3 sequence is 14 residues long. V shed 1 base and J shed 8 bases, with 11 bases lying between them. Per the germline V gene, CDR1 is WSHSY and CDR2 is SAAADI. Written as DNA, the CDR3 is TGCGCCAGCAGTGAGTTTGGGGTTCGGGAAAAACTGTTTTTT. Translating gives CASSEFGVREKLFF.

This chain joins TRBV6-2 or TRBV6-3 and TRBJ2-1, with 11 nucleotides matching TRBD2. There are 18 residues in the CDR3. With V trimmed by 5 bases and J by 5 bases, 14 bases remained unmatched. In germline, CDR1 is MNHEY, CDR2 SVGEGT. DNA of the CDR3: TGTGCCAGCAGTCTAGGGGAACTAGCGGGAGTACTGGACAATGAGCAGTTCTTC. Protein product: CASSLGELAGVLDNEQFF.

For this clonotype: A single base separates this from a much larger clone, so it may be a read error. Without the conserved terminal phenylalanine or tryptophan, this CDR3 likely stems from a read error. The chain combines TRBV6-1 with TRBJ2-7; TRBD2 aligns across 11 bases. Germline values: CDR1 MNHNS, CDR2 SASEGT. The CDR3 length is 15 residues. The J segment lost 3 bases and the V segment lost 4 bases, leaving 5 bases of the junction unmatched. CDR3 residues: CASSASGRRNYEQYL. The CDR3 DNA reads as TGTGCCAGCAGTGCTAGCGGGAGGAGGAACTACGAGCAGTACCTC.

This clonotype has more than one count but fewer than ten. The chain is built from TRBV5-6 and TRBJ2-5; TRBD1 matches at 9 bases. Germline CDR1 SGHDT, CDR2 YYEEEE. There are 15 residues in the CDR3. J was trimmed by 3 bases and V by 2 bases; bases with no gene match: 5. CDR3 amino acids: CASSFWGTGKETQYF. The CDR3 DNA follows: TGTGCCAGCAGCTTTTGGGGGACAGGGAAAGAGACCCAGTACTTC.

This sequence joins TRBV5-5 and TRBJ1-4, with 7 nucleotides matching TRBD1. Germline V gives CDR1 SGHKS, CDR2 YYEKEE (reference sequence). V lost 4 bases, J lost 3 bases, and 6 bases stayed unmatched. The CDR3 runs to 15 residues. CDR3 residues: CASSLYGTANEKLFF. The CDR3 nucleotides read TGTGCCAGCAGCCTGTATGGGACAGCTAATGAAAAACTGTTTTTT.

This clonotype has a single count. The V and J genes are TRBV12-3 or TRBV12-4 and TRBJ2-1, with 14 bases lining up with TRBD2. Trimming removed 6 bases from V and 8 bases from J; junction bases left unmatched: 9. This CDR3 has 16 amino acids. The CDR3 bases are TGTGCCAGCAGAACGGGACTAGCGGGAGCGGACGATGAGCAGTTCTTC. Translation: CASRTGLAGADDEQFF.

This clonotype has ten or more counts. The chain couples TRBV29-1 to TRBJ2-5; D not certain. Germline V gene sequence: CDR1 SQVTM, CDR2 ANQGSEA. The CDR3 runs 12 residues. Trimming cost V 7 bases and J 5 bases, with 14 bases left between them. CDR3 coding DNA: TGCAGCGCCCGACGTACTCCGGAGACCCAGTACTTC. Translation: CSARRTPETQYF. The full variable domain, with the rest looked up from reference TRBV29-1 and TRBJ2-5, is SAVISQKPSRDICQRGTSLTIQCQVDSQVTMMFWYRQQPGQSLTLIATANQGSEATYESGFVIDKFPISRPNLTFSTLTVSNMSPEDSSIYLCSARRTPETQYFGPGTRLLVL.

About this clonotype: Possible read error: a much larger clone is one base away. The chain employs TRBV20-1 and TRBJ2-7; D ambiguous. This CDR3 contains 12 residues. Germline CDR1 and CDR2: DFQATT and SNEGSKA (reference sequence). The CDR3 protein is CSARGVLNEQYF. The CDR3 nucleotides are TGCAGTGCCAGAGGCGTTCTGAATGAGCAGTACTTC.

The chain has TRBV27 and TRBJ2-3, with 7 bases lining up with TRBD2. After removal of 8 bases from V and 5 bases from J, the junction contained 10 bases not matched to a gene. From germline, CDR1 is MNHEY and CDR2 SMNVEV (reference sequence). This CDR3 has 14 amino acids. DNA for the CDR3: TGTGCCAGCTCGTCCCTGGGGAGGGTAGATACGCAGTATTTT. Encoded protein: CASSSLGRVDTQYF.

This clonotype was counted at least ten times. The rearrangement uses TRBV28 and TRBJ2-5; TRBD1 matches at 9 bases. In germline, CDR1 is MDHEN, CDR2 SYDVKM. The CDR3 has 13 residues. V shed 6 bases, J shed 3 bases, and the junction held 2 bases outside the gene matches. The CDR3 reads CASSRDREETQYF. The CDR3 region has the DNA TGTGCCAGCAGCCGGGACAGGGAAGAGACCCAGTACTTC.

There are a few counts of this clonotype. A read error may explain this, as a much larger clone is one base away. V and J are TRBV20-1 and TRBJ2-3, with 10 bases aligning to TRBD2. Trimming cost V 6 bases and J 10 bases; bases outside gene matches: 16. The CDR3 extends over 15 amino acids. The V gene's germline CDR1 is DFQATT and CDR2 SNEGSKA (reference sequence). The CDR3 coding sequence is TGCAGTGCAAACGGACTAGCGGACGCCTTGGTTGCGCAGTATTTT. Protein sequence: CSANGLADALVAQYF.

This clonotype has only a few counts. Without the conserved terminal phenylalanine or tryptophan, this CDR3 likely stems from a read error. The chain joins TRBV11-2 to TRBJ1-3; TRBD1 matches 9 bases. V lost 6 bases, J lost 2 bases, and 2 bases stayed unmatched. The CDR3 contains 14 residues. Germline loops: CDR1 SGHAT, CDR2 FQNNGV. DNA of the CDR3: TGTGCCAGCAGACAGGGGGCGGCTGGAAACACCATATATTCT. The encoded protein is CASRQGAAGNTIYS.

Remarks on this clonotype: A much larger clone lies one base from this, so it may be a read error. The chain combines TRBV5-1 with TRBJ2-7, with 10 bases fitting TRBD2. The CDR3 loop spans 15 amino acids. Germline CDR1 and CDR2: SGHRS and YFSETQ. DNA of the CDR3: TGCGCCAGCAGCTCAGGACTAGCGGAGGACTACGATCAGTACTTC. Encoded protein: CASSSGLAEDYDQYF.

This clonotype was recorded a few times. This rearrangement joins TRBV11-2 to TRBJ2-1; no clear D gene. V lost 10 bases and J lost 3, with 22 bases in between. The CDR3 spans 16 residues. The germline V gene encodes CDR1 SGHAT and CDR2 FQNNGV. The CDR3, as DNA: TGTGCCACTTGCCTTCTGGCGGATCTTCGCTACAATGAGCAGTTCTTC. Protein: CATCLLADLRYNEQFF. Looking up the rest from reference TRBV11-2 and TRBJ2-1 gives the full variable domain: EAGVAQSPRYKIIEKRQSVAFWCNPISGHATLYWYQQILGQGPKLLIQFQNNGVVDDSQLPKDRFSAERLKGVDSTLKIQPAKLEDSAVYLCATCLLADLRYNEQFFGPGTRLTVL.

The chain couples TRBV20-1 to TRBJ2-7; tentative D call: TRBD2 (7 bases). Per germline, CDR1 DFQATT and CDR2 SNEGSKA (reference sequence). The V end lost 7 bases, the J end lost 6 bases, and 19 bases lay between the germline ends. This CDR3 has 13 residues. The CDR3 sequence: CSVDPGGLGEQYF. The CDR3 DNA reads TGCAGTGTCGATCCCGGGGGGCTGGGCGAGCAGTACTTC.

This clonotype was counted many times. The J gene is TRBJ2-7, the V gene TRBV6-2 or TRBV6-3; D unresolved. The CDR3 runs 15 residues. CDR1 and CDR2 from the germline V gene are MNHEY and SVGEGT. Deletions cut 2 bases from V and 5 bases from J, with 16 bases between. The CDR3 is CASSYESPSLDEQYF. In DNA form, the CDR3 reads TGTGCCAGCAGTTACGAGAGCCCCTCGCTGGACGAGCAGTACTTC.